The 17 T cell receptor beta chains listed next were all sequenced from one sample in a study of graft-versus-host responses after intestinal transplantation. The assay was immunoSEQ multiplex PCR, and TCRdb's table has in-frame clones only and misses some. This table has tens of thousands of clones, about 95% appearing once. The antigens of these receptors remain unknown. The sequences come from unstimulated CD8+ T cells sorted from spleen or lymph node cells, collected before transplant. These receptors came from a human donor who was the organ donor for an intestinal transplant.

The chain links TRBV4-1 to TRBJ2-7, with D unresolved. Germline loops: CDR1 MGHRA, CDR2 YSYEKL. CDR3 length: 12 amino acids. V shed 1 base and J shed 5 bases, with 6 bases lying between them. This CDR3 is CASSQGLNEQYF. The CDR3 DNA is TGCGCCAGCAGCCAAGGGCTAAACGAGCAGTACTTC.

The chain employs TRBV9 and TRBJ2-7; the match to TRBD1 covers 8 bases. Unmatched junction bases numbered 5, after V lost 4 bases and J lost 2 bases. The CDR3 covers 14 residues. Germline CDR1 reads SGDLS; CDR2 reads YYNGEE. CDR3 protein: CASSLQGGTYEQYF. The CDR3, as DNA: TGTGCCAGCAGCTTACAGGGGGGAACCTACGAGCAGTACTTC.

This chain uses TRBV30 with TRBJ1-1; 9 bases align to TRBD1. CDR1 is GTSNPN and CDR2 is SVGIG in the germline V gene (reference sequence). The CDR3 runs to 14 residues. Trimming cost V 7 bases and J 0 bases; bases outside gene matches: 6. The CDR3 sequence: CASGQGGMNTEAFF. The CDR3 region has the DNA TGTGCCTCGGGACAGGGAGGAATGAACACTGAAGCTTTCTTT.

The chain is built from TRBV4-2 and TRBJ1-5; the D gene is possibly TRBD1 (5 bases). The CDR3 spans 15 residues. V was clipped by 1 base and J by 3 bases, with 10 bases between them. Germline CDR1 LGHNA, CDR2 YNFKEQ. The CDR3 DNA follows: TGTGCCAGCAGCCAAGCAGAAGGGGACAATCAGCCCCAGCATTTT. Protein product: CASSQAEGDNQPQHF.

The V gene is TRBV30, the J gene TRBJ1-1, with unresolved D. CDR3 length equals 13 residues. With 2 bases removed from V and 0 bases from J, the gap between germline ends came to 7 bases. CDR1 GTSNPN and CDR2 SVGIG come from the germline V gene (reference sequence). Written as DNA, the CDR3 is TGTGCCTGGAGTAGGAGGATGAACACTGAAGCTTTCTTT. The encoded protein is CAWSRRMNTEAFF.

The J gene is TRBJ2-7, the V gene TRBV15, with D maybe TRBD2 (5 bases). Germline CDR1 LNHNV, CDR2 YYDKDF (reference sequence). V was clipped by 3 bases and J by 3 bases, with 6 bases between them. The CDR3 spans 12 residues. Here the CDR3 DNA reads TGTGCCACCAGCAGGGGAGACTACGAGCAGTACTTC. This codes for CATSRGDYEQYF.

The chain combines TRBV7-9 with TRBJ1-6; D is uncertain. Germline V lookup: CDR1 SEHNR, CDR2 FQNEAQ (reference sequence). The CDR3 has 17 residues. V shed 5 bases and J shed 0 bases, with 14 bases lying between them. CDR3 sequence reads: CASSPQEPFSYNSPLHF. DNA for the CDR3: TGTGCCAGCAGCCCGCAGGAACCGTTCTCCTATAATTCACCCCTCCACTTT. The variable domain in full, with the rest retrieved from reference TRBV7-9 and TRBJ1-6, is DTGVSQNPRHKITKRGQNVTFRCDPISEHNRLYWYRQTLGQGPEFLTYFQNEAQLEKSRLLSDRFSAERPKGSFSTLEIQRTEQGDSAMYLCASSPQEPFSYNSPLHFGNGTRLTVT.

This clone appeared once. The V gene is TRBV4-1, the J gene TRBJ2-7, with D unresolved. The germline gives CDR1 MGHRA, CDR2 YSYEKL. This CDR3 spans 18 amino acids. Trimming took 0 bases from V and 0 from J, leaving 18 bases between them. The CDR3 nucleotides read TGCGCCAGCAGCCAAGATTCGGGTGGGTTTGCGGACTCCTACGAGCAGTACTTC. Translating it yields CASSQDSGGFADSYEQYF.

CDR3 amino acids: CASSDIRASGGDYEQYF. The CDR3 nucleotides are TGTGCCAGCAGTGACATCAGGGCTAGCGGGGGTGACTACGAGCAGTACTTC. The chain has TRBV2 and TRBJ2-7; 10 bases are shared with TRBD2. The V segment lost 3 bases and the J segment 3 bases; nucleotides outside the gene matches: 11. This CDR3 has 17 residues. Looked up from germline, CDR1 is SNHLY and CDR2 is FYNNEI.

V is TRBV4-2 and J is TRBJ1-6; D uncertain. CDR1 is LGHNA and CDR2 is YNFKEQ in the germline V gene. Trimming left V 0 bases short and J 7 bases short, with 10 bases between. This CDR3 has 15 amino acids. CDR3 loop: CASSQDPGANSPLHF. CDR3 nucleotides: TGTGCCAGCAGCCAAGATCCGGGAGCGAATTCACCCCTCCACTTT.

The V call is TRBV5-1, the J call TRBJ2-3, with 7 bases that match TRBD2. The CDR3 spans 14 residues. Trimming took 4 bases from V and 3 from J; bases not matched to a gene: 5. From germline, CDR1 is SGHRS and CDR2 YFSETQ. CDR3 nucleotides: TGCGCCAGCAGCGAGCGGGGTCCGACAGATACGCAGTATTTT. Translation: CASSERGPTDTQYF.

J is TRBJ2-1 and V is TRBV5-1, with a tentative D call TRBD1 (6 bases). Trimming took 5 bases from V and 7 from J, leaving 7 bases between them. Germline assignment: CDR1 SGHRS and CDR2 YFSETQ. The CDR3 consists of 11 residues. The CDR3 coding sequence is TGCGCCAGCAGTCAGGGGAATGAGCAGTTCTTC. Translated, it gives CASSQGNEQFF. Drawing the rest from reference TRBV5-1 and TRBJ2-1, the complete variable domain is KAGVTQTPRYLIKTRGQQVTLSCSPISGHRSVSWYQQTPGQGLQFLFEYFSETQRNKGNFPGRFSGRQFSNSRSEMNVSTLELGDSALYLCASSQGNEQFFGPGTRLTVL.

The rearrangement links TRBV25-1 to TRBJ2-1; 7 bases align to TRBD2. J lost 4 bases, V lost 2 bases, and 8 bases had no gene match. The V gene's germline CDR1 is MGHDK and CDR2 SYGVNS. The length of the CDR3 is 16 residues. CDR3 loop: CASSEMSGGVYNEQFF. As DNA, the CDR3 is TGTGCCAGCAGTGAAATGTCGGGGGGTGTGTACAATGAGCAGTTCTTC. Using reference TRBV25-1 and TRBJ2-1 for the parts outside the CDR3, the full variable domain is EADIYQTPRYLVIGTGKKITLECSQTMGHDKMYWYQQDPGMELHLIHYSYGVNSTEKGDLSSESTVSRIRTEHFPLTLESARPSHTSQYLCASSEMSGGVYNEQFFGPGTRLTVL.

The CDR3 here is CASSPPEGANTDTQYF. The CDR3 bases are TGTGCCAGCTCACCACCTGAGGGGGCCAACACAGATACGCAGTATTTT. The chain joins TRBV18 to TRBJ2-3; 7 nucleotides line up with TRBD1. V gave up 0 bases and J gave up 2 bases; unmatched junction bases: 5. CDR1 is KGHSH, CDR2 LQKENI, per germline. The CDR3 is made up of 16 amino acids.

The gene calls are TRBV4-2 and TRBJ2-7; D is ambiguous. CDR1 and CDR2 (germline): LGHNA, YNFKEQ. V was clipped by 0 bases and J by 4 bases, with 7 bases between them. The CDR3 spans 13 residues. The CDR3 spells CASSQDEEYEQYF. DNA for the CDR3: TGTGCCAGCAGCCAAGATGAAGAATACGAGCAGTACTTC.

The J gene is TRBJ2-1, the V gene TRBV7-9, with TRBD2 identical over 9 bases. Germline V gives CDR1 SEHNR, CDR2 FQNEAQ (reference sequence). V lost 2 bases, J lost 5 bases, and 4 bases stayed unmatched. This CDR3 contains 15 residues. Here the CDR3 reads CASSLSLAGNNEQFF. CDR3 bases: TGTGCCAGCAGCTTATCCCTAGCGGGGAACAATGAGCAGTTCTTC. Full variable domain (rest looked up from reference TRBV7-9 and TRBJ2-1): DTGVSQNPRHKITKRGQNVTFRCDPISEHNRLYWYRQTLGQGPEFLTYFQNEAQLEKSRLLSDRFSAERPKGSFSTLEIQRTEQGDSAMYLCASSLSLAGNNEQFFGPGTRLTVL.

V and J are TRBV15 and TRBJ2-7, with D perhaps TRBD1 (5 bases). The CDR3 loop spans 16 amino acids. Trimming shortened V by 3 bases and J by 0 bases, and 15 bases separated the two germline ends. From germline, CDR1 is LNHNV and CDR2 YYDKDF (reference sequence). CDR3 sequence: CATSSAGQLSSYEQYF. CDR3 nucleotides: TGTGCCACCAGCAGCGCAGGGCAGCTTAGCTCCTACGAGCAGTACTTC. Variable domain in full (rest from reference TRBV15 and TRBJ2-7): DAMVIQNPRYQVTQFGKPVTLSCSQTLNHNVMYWYQQKSSQAPKLLFHYYDKDFNNEADTPDNFQSRRPNTSFCFLDIRSPGLGDTAMYLCATSSAGQLSSYEQYFGPGTRLTVT.